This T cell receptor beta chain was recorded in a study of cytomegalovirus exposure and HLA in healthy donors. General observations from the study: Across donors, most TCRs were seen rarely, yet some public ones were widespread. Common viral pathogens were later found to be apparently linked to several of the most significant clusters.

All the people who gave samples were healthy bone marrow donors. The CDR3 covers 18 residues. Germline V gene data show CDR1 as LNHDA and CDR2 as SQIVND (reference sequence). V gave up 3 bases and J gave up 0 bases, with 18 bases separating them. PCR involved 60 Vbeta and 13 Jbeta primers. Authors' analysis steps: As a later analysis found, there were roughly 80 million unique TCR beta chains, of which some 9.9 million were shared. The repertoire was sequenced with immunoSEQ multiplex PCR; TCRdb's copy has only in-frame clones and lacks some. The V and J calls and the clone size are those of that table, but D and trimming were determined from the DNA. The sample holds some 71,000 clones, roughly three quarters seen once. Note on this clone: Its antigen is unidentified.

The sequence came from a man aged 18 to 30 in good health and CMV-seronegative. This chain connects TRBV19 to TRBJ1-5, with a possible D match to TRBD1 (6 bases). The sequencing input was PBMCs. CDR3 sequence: CASSMAGVMSYSNQPQHF. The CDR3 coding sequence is TGTGCCAGTAGTATGGCAGGGGTTATGAGTTATAGCAATCAGCCCCAGCATTTT.